This TCR beta chain was profiled in a study of cytomegalovirus exposure and HLA in healthy donors. In the PCR, 60 Vbeta and 13 Jbeta primers were used. Data came from immunoSEQ multiplex PCR; TCRdb stores just in-frame clones and leaves some out. Among approximately 70,000 clones listed, around three quarters were seen once. This receptor was taken from a man aged 55 to 70 in good health and CMV-seropositive. The sample taken for sequencing was PBMCs.

The CDR3 region is CASSLARNFRDSNTEAFF. CDR3 coding DNA: TGCGCCAGCAGCTTGGCCCGTAATTTTAGGGACTCGAACACTGAAGCTTTCTTT. This rearrangement joins TRBV5-1 to TRBJ1-1, with D perhaps TRBD1 (5 bases). Germline V gives CDR1 SGHRS, CDR2 YFSETQ. The CDR3 runs 18 residues. The V gene lost 0 bases and the J gene lost 1 base, with 19 bases spanning the gap.